The source of this T cell receptor (beta chain) is a study of graft-versus-host responses after intestinal transplantation. Study as a whole: Recipients across the board were started on anti-thymocyte globulin induction, then kept on tacrolimus and steroids for about three years. Study-wide results and caveats: With peak circulating GvH clone levels came an association with early post-transplant HvG declines.

Notes on this clone: Its antigen remains unidentified.

The data were produced by immunoSEQ multiplex PCR, yet TCRdb's version contains in-frame clones alone and is incomplete. The sample gives 93,000 or so clones, 93% of which show up once; more than 0.95% is in the top ten. Germline V CDR1 and CDR2: SGHRS, YFSETQ. This CDR3 spans 20 amino acids. V lost 3 bases and J lost 2; bases outside the gene matches: 20. The chain links TRBV5-1 to TRBJ2-3; 8 positions match TRBD1. The TCR was taken from a human donor who received an intestinal transplant. This specimen was unstimulated CD8+ T cells sorted from spleen or lymph node cells, taken before intestinal transplant. For the CDR3, the DNA is TGCGCCAGCAGCTCCGACGGGGCAGGGGGCAGTGGGGGCCTCACAGATACGCAGTATTTT. Its translation is CASSSDGAGGSGGLTDTQYF. The full variable domain, its missing parts supplied by reference TRBV5-1 and TRBJ2-3, is KAGVTQTPRYLIKTRGQQVTLSCSPISGHRSVSWYQQTPGQGLQFLFEYFSETQRNKGNFPGRFSGRQFSNSRSEMNVSTLELGDSALYLCASSSDGAGGSGGLTDTQYFGPGTRLTVL.